The 25 T cell receptor beta chains reported below all come from one sample, sequenced in a study of cytomegalovirus exposure and HLA in healthy donors. The primer mix had 60 Vbeta and 13 Jbeta primers. TCRdb keeps only in-frame clones here, not all; method: immunoSEQ multiplex PCR. The sample shows approximately 100,000 clones, 79% of them seen only once. Sequencing input: PBMCs. The receptors derive from a female donor in good health and CMV-seropositive.

The gene calls are TRBV9 and TRBJ2-7, with D possibly TRBD1 on 5 matching bases. The V end was cut by 3 bases, the J end by 0 bases, with 7 bases between. Germline CDR1 is SGDLS and CDR2 is YYNGEE. The CDR3 covers 13 residues. The CDR3 nucleotides read TGTGCCAGCAGCGCAGGGATCTCCTACGAGCAGTACTTC. It is translated as CASSAGISYEQYF.

J is TRBJ2-1 and V is TRBV19; perhaps TRBD2 as D (6 bases). CDR1 LNHDA and CDR2 SQIVND come from the germline V gene (reference sequence). The V gene lost 10 bases and the J gene lost 7 bases, with 20 bases spanning the gap. CDR3 length: 14 residues. CDR3: CATIGSGSRNEQFF. CDR3 bases: TGTGCCACCATAGGGTCCGGGAGTAGGAATGAGCAGTTCTTC.

The rearrangement joins TRBV18 to TRBJ1-5; 8 bases map to TRBD1. The CDR3 has 17 amino acids. V shed 3 bases and J 2 bases; nucleotides not matched to a gene: 9. The V gene's germline CDR1 is KGHSH and CDR2 LQKENI. The CDR3 DNA is TGTGCCAGCTCACCGATGGACAGGGCGTTCGGCAATCAGCCCCAGCATTTT. It codes for CASSPMDRAFGNQPQHF.

The rearrangement uses TRBV2 and TRBJ1-2; 8 positions match TRBD1. Germline CDR1 and CDR2: SNHLY and FYNNEI. CDR3 length: 17 residues. V dropped 6 bases and J dropped 4; count of bases not matched to a gene: 16. As DNA, the CDR3 is TGTGCCAGCAGGACTGGACAGGGTCGGACTAATAGCTATGGCTACACCTTC. It translates to CASRTGQGRTNSYGYTF.

This rearrangement joins TRBV2 to TRBJ2-2; D is ambiguous. The CDR3 loop spans 15 amino acids. Between the trimmed V and J ends, which lost 3 bases and 6 bases, there was a span of 14 bases. From germline, CDR1 is SNHLY and CDR2 FYNNEI. The CDR3 nucleotides read TGTGCCAGCAGTGACCAGTCGTCATTTGCCGGGGAGCTGTTTTTT. It codes for CASSDQSSFAGELFF.

In regard to this clone: A junction boundary mismatches the germline segment, possibly from a read error. Distinct nucleotide sequences in the sample also encode this CDR3. The chain carries TRBV19 and TRBJ2-2, with D possibly TRBD1 on 5 matching bases. Germline values: CDR1 LNHDA, CDR2 SQIVND (reference sequence). The CDR3 totals 12 residues. CDR3 in amino acids: CASSIRAGELFF. CDR3 nucleotides: TGTGCTAGTAGTATCAGGGCCGGGGAGCTGTTTTTT.

This chain connects TRBV6-6 to TRBJ1-1; 9 bases map to TRBD1. CDR1 is MNHNY, CDR2 SVGAGI, per germline (reference sequence). Losses at the gene ends were 5 bases for V and 1 base for J; bases not matched to a gene: 5. This CDR3 spans 15 amino acids. CDR3 region: CASSPDRGRNTEAFF. Here the CDR3 DNA reads TGTGCCAGCAGTCCTGACAGGGGGAGGAACACTGAAGCTTTCTTT.

The rearrangement uses TRBV7-2 and TRBJ2-2; TRBD2 is a possible D gene (6 bases). Germline CDR1 reads SGHTA; CDR2 reads FQGNSA. The CDR3 spans 16 residues. V shed 5 bases and J shed 1 base, with 14 bases lying between them. Written as DNA, the CDR3 is TGTGCCAGCAGCCCGGGACTGAACAGGAACACCGGGGAGCTGTTTTTT. Its translation: CASSPGLNRNTGELFF.

The chain couples TRBV5-1 to TRBJ2-3; 8 bases are shared with TRBD2. Per the germline V gene, CDR1 is SGHRS and CDR2 is YFSETQ. This CDR3 has 14 amino acids. The ends lost 5 bases at V and 5 bases at J; junction bases unmatched: 7. Here the CDR3 reads CASRFVAGGDTQYF. CDR3 nucleotide sequence: TGCGCCAGCAGGTTCGTGGCGGGGGGAGATACGCAGTATTTT.

V gene TRBV7-8 combines with J gene TRBJ2-2, with 9 bases aligning to TRBD2. Germline CDR1 SGHVS, CDR2 FQNEAQ. This CDR3 is built from 16 residues. The V and J ends lost 5 bases and 4 bases, in that order; junction bases with no gene match: 8. The CDR3 region is CASSPRLAARTGELFF. The CDR3 DNA sequence: TGTGCCAGCAGCCCCAGACTAGCGGCCCGCACCGGGGAGCTGTTTTTT. Together with reference TRBV7-8 and TRBJ2-2, the CDR3 gives the full variable domain: GAGVSQSPRYKVAKRGQDVALRCDPISGHVSLFWYQQALGQGPEFLTYFQNEAQLDKSGLPSDRFFAERPEGSVSTLKIQRTQQEDSAVYLCASSPRLAARTGELFFGEGSRLTVL.

Notes on this clone: The sample holds other DNA sequences that translate to the same CDR3. The chain joins TRBV27 to TRBJ2-6, with 7 bases that match TRBD1. Germline assignment: CDR1 MNHEY and CDR2 SMNVEV (reference sequence). The CDR3 runs to 15 residues. Losses at the gene ends were 5 bases for V and 2 bases for J; bases not matched to a gene: 3. DNA of the CDR3: TGTGCCAGCAGTCCAACAGGGGCTGGGGCCAACGTCCTGACTTTC. Protein: CASSPTGAGANVLTF.

The V and J genes are TRBV25-1 and TRBJ2-5; 10 bases are shared with TRBD1. Germline assignment: CDR1 MGHDK and CDR2 SYGVNS. V was clipped by 2 bases and J by 2 bases; unmatched bases: 5. This CDR3 is 16 amino acids long. CDR3 DNA: TGTGCCAGCAGTGAACTGGACAGGGGGTTACAAGAGACCCAGTACTTC. Amino acid sequence: CASSELDRGLQETQYF.

The chain combines TRBV5-4 with TRBJ2-3, with 7 bases fitting TRBD2. The CDR3 sequence is 16 residues long. Germline V gene data show CDR1 as SGHNT and CDR2 as YYREEE (reference sequence). V trimming: 6 bases; J trimming: 6 bases; junction bases outside the gene matches: 16. The CDR3 nucleotides are TGTGCCAGCAACTGGGGAATAGCGGGTTTTATGGATACGCAGTATTTT. Translated: CASNWGIAGFMDTQYF.

In its sample, this clone was seen a few times. This CDR3 reads CASSPGLAGAGEQYF. CDR3 sequence (DNA): TGTGCCAGCAGCCCAGGACTAGCGGGGGCAGGGGAGCAGTACTTC. The chain links TRBV7-7 to TRBJ2-7; 13 bases are shared with TRBD2. The CDR3 runs 15 residues. Germline assignment: CDR1 SSHAT and CDR2 FNYEAQ (reference sequence). Trimming cost V 5 bases and J 7 bases; bases outside gene matches: 8. The whole variable domain, filled in from reference TRBV7-7 and TRBJ2-7, reads GAGVSQSPRYKVTKRGQDVTLRCDPISSHATLYWYQQALGQGPEFLTYFNYEAQPDKSGLPSDRFSAERPEGSISTLTIQRTEQRDSAMYRCASSPGLAGAGEQYFGPGTRLTVT.

The gene calls are TRBV5-1 and TRBJ2-3, with D hard to call. Trimming shortened V by 4 bases and J by 0 bases, and 21 bases separated the two germline ends. The CDR3 is 18 amino acids. In germline, CDR1 is SGHRS, CDR2 YFSETQ. The CDR3 DNA reads as TGCGCCAGCAGCGTGGGTTCCATGGCTGTGCAGAGCACAGATACGCAGTATTTT. Protein product: CASSVGSMAVQSTDTQYF.

V gene TRBV15 combines with J gene TRBJ2-3, with a tentative D call TRBD2 (6 bases). The CDR3 loop spans 16 amino acids. Trimming pared 5 bases from V and 1 base from J, leaving 16 bases between. Germline V gene lookup returns CDR1 LNHNV and CDR2 YYDKDF (reference sequence). As DNA, the CDR3 is TGTGCCACCAGCTCCGGGACTCATGGGGGCACAGATACGCAGTATTTT. Its translation is CATSSGTHGGTDTQYF.

The CDR3 coding sequence is TGTGCCAGCAAAATGGGACACAATAATTCACCCCTCCACTTT. Protein sequence: CASKMGHNNSPLHF. The V gene is TRBV6-5, the J gene TRBJ1-6; D might be TRBD1 (6 bases). V lost 7 bases and J lost 5, with 12 bases in between. This CDR3 region has 14 residues. Germline V gives CDR1 MNHEY, CDR2 SVGAGI.

This clone came up once. The chain couples TRBV7-9 to TRBJ2-3; 9 bases agree with TRBD2. V lost 6 bases to trimming and J lost 3 bases; unmatched junction nucleotides: 4. Germline CDR1 and CDR2: SEHNR and FQNEAQ (reference sequence). This CDR3 comprises 14 residues. The CDR3 coding sequence is TGTGCCAGCAGTCTAGCGGGGACAACAGATACGCAGTATTTT. This codes for CASSLAGTTDTQYF.

The chain combines TRBV2 with TRBJ2-7, with D maybe TRBD2 (6 bases). The CDR3 extends over 15 amino acids. Germline lookup yields CDR1 SNHLY and CDR2 FYNNEI. V lost 6 bases to trimming and J lost 3 bases, with 18 bases between them. The CDR3 region is CASRRYGSGIYEQYF. The CDR3 nucleotides read TGTGCCAGCAGGAGGTATGGTAGCGGAATCTACGAGCAGTACTTC. Filled out from reference TRBV2 and TRBJ2-7, the complete variable domain reads EPEVTQTPSHQVTQMGQEVILRCVPISNHLYFYWYRQILGQKVEFLVSFYNNEISEKSEIFDDQFSVERPDGSNFTLKIRSTKLEDSAMYFCASRRYGSGIYEQYFGPGTRLTVT.

The chain joins TRBV27 to TRBJ1-5; 7 nucleotides align to TRBD1. CDR1 MNHEY and CDR2 SMNVEV come from the germline V gene (reference sequence). Trimming took 6 bases from V and 2 from J; bases not matched to a gene: 4. CDR3 length: 14 amino acids. In nucleotides, the CDR3 is TGTGCCAGCAGCAGAACAGGGGGCAATCAGCCCCAGCATTTT. Its translation: CASSRTGGNQPQHF.

V is TRBV5-1 and J is TRBJ2-7, with TRBD1 as a possible D gene (6 bases). The CDR3 length is 15 residues. The V end lost 3 bases, the J end lost 4 bases, and 17 bases lay between the germline ends. CDR1 is SGHRS and CDR2 is YFSETQ in the germline V gene. CDR3 amino acids: CASSSLPGQTYEQYF. The CDR3 bases are TGCGCCAGCAGCTCTCTACCGGGACAAACTTACGAGCAGTACTTC.

The chain links TRBV30 to TRBJ2-1, with 12 bases identical to TRBD1. Trimming cost V 0 bases and J 9 bases; bases outside gene matches: 6. The length of the CDR3 is 15 residues. Germline V gene data show CDR1 as GTSNPN and CDR2 as SVGIG (reference sequence). The CDR3 spells CAWSVRGTGGGEQFF. Written as DNA, the CDR3 is TGTGCCTGGAGTGTACGGGGGACAGGGGGCGGTGAGCAGTTCTTC.

The V gene is TRBV7-9, the J gene TRBJ2-5; 7 nucleotides line up with TRBD2. The CDR3 contains 16 residues. Trimming took 5 bases from V and 7 from J; bases not matched to a gene: 16. Germline CDR1 reads SEHNR; CDR2 reads FQNEAQ (reference sequence). The CDR3 reads CASSSPELAAGGTQYF. CDR3 DNA: TGTGCCAGCAGCAGCCCGGAGCTAGCGGCCGGCGGGACCCAGTACTTC.

The J gene is TRBJ1-1, the V gene TRBV2; TRBD1 agrees at 9 bases. This CDR3 has 14 amino acids. Germline V gene sequence: CDR1 SNHLY, CDR2 FYNNEI. Trimming took 7 bases from V and 2 from J; bases not matched to a gene: 5. The CDR3 is CASNGQGLNTEAFF. CDR3 nucleotides: TGTGCCAGCAATGGACAGGGGCTAAACACTGAAGCTTTCTTT.

This clone was detected only a few times. The rearrangement uses TRBV7-2 and TRBJ2-5; 8 nucleotides agree with TRBD2. CDR3 length: 14 residues. The J segment lost 5 bases and the V segment lost 4 bases, leaving 6 bases of the junction unmatched. Germline CDR1 SGHTA, CDR2 FQGNSA. CDR3 protein: CASSSRTSPETQYF. The DNA for the CDR3 is TGTGCCAGCAGCTCTAGGACTAGCCCCGAGACCCAGTACTTC.